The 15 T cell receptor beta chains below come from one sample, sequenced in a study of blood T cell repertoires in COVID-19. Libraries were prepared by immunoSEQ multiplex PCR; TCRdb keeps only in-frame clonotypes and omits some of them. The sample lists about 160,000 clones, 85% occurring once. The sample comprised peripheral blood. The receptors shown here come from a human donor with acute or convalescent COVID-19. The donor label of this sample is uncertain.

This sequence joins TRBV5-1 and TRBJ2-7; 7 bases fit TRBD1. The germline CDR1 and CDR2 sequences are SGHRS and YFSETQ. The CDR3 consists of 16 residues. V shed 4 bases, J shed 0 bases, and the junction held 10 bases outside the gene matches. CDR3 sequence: CASSKGQVPSSYEQYF. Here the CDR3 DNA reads TGCGCCAGCAGCAAAGGACAGGTACCGAGCTCCTACGAGCAGTACTTC.

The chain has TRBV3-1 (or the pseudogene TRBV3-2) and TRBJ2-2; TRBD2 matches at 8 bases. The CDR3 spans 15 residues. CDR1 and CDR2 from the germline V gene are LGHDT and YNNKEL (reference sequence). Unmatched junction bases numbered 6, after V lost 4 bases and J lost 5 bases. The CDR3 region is CASSPRGGATGELFF. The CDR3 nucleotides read TGTGCCAGCAGCCCTCGGGGGGGGGCAACCGGGGAGCTGTTTTTT.

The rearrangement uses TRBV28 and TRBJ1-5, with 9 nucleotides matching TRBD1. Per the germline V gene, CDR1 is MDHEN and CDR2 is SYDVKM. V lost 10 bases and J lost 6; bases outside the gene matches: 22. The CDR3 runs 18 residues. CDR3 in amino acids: CAIEPQGTGKGLRQPQHF. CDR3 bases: TGTGCCATCGAGCCACAAGGGACAGGGAAAGGACTACGTCAGCCCCAGCATTTT.

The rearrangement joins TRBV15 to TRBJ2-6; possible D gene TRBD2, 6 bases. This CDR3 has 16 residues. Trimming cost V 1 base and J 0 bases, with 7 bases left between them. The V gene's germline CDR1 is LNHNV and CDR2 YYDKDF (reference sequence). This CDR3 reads CATSRGRDSGANVLTF. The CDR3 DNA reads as TGTGCCACCAGCAGAGGGCGGGACTCTGGGGCCAACGTCCTGACTTTC.

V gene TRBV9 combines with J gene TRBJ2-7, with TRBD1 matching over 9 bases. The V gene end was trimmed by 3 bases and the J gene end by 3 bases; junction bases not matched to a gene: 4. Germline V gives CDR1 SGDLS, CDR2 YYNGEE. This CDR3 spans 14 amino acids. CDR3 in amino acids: CASSAGQGLYEQYF. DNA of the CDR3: TGTGCCAGCAGCGCAGGACAGGGGCTCTACGAGCAGTACTTC. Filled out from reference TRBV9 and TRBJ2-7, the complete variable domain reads DSGVTQTPKHLITATGQRVTLRCSPRSGDLSVYWYQQSLDQGLQFLIQYYNGEERAKGNILERFSAQQFPDLHSELNLSSLELGDSALYFCASSAGQGLYEQYFGPGTRLTVT.

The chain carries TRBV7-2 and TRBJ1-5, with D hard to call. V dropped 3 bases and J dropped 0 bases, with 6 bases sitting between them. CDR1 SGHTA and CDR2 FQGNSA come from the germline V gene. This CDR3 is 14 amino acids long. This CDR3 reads CASSFGSSNQPQHF. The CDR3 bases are TGTGCCAGCAGCTTTGGCAGTAGCAATCAGCCCCAGCATTTT. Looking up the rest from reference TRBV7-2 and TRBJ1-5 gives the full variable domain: GAGVSQSPSNKVTEKGKDVELRCDPISGHTALYWYRQSLGQGLEFLIYFQGNSAPDKSGLPSDRFSAERTGGSVSTLTIQRTQQEDSAVYLCASSFGSSNQPQHFGDGTRLSIL.

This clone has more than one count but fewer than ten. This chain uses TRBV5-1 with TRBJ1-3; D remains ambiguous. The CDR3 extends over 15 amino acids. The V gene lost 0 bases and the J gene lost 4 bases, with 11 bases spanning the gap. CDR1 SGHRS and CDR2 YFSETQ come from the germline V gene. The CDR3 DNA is TGCGCCAGCAGCTTGGTTTCGACACGGGGAAACACCATATATTTT. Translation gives CASSLVSTRGNTIYF.

The CDR3 loop is CASSLDYGTGGYEQYF. As DNA, the CDR3 is TGTGCCAGCAGCTTAGATTACGGGACAGGGGGCTACGAGCAGTACTTC. The V call is TRBV7-8, the J call TRBJ2-7; TRBD1 agrees at 11 bases. The CDR3 totals 16 residues. The germline CDR1 and CDR2 sequences are SGHVS and FQNEAQ. Trimming cost V 1 base and J 3 bases; bases outside gene matches: 5.

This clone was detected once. The CDR3 DNA reads TGTGCCAGCAGTAGCGGGAGCTCCTACGAGCAGTACTTC. It encodes CASSSGSSYEQYF. The chain links TRBV27 to TRBJ2-7, with 8 nucleotides matching TRBD2. With 5 bases clipped from V and 0 bases from J, the junction kept 0 bases outside the gene matches. Germline V gene data show CDR1 as MNHEY and CDR2 as SMNVEV (reference sequence). The CDR3 spans 13 residues.

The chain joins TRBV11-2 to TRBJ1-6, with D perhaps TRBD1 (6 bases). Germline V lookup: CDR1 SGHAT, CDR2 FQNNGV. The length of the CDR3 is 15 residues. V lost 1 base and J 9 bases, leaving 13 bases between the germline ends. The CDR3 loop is CASSLATGLSSPLHF. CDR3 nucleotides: TGTGCCAGCAGCTTAGCTACAGGGTTGTCTTCACCCCTCCACTTT.

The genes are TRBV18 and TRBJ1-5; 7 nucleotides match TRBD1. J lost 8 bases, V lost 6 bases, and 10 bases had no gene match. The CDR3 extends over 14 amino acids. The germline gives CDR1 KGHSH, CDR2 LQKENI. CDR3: CASSLGTAPEPQHF. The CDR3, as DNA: TGTGCCAGCTCTCTCGGGACAGCTCCTGAGCCCCAGCATTTT.

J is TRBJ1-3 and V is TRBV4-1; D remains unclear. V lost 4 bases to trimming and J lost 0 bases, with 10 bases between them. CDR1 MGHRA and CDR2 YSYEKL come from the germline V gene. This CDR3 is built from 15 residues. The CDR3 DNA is TGCGCCAGCAGCCTACAGTCAAACTCTGGAAACACCATATATTTT. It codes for CASSLQSNSGNTIYF.

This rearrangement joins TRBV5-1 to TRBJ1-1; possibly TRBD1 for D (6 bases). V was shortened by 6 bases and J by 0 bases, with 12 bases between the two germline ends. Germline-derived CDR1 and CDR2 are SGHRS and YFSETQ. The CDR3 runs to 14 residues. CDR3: CASTSGGLNTEAFF. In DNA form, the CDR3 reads TGCGCCAGCACCTCCGGGGGGCTGAACACTGAAGCTTTCTTT.

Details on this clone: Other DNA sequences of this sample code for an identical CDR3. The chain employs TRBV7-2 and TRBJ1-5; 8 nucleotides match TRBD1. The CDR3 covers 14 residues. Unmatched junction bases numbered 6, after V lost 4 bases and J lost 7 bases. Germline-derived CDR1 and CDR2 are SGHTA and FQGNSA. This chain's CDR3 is CASSSTGGNQPQHF. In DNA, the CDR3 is TGTGCCAGCAGCTCTACAGGGGGGAACCAGCCCCAGCATTTT.

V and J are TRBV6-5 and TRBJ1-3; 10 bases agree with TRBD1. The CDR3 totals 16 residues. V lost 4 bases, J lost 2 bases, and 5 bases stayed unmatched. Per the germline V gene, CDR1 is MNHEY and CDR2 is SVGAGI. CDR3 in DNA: TGTGCCAGCAGTTCGACAGGGGGCGTTACTGGAAACACCATATATTTT. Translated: CASSSTGGVTGNTIYF.